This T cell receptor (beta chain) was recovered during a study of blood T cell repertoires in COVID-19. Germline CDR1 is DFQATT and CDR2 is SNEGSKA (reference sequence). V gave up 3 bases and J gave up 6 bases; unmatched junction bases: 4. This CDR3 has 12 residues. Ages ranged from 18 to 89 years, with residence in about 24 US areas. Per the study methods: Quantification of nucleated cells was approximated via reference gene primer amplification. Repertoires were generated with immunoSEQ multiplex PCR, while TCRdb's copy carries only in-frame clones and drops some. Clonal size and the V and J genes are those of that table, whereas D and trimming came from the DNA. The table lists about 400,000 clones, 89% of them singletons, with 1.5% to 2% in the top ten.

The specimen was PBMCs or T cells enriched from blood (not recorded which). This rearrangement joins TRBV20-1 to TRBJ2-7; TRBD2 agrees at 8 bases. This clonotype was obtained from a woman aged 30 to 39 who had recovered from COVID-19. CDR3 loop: CSASPGGVEQYF. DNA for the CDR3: TGCAGTGCTAGTCCCGGGGGGGTCGAGCAGTACTTC.